Below are 16 T cell receptor beta chains sequenced from a single sample in a study of identical twins. TCRdb reanalysed the 5' RACE reads using MiXCR and keeps one entry per CDR3 protein. The sample contains 400,000 to 650,000 distinct CDR3 sequences, 22% of which appear only once. The sample was also linked to a second study, of T cells expressing NK-cell markers.

The sample comprised CD4+ T cells sorted from blood. The receptors originated from a woman aged 18-30 years in good health.

The chain is built from TRBV21-1 and TRBJ1-1; TRBD1 is taken as the D call from the table, unchecked against the DNA. TRBV21-1 is recorded as a pseudogene. This CDR3 is 15 amino acids long. CDR3 DNA sequence: TGTGCCAGCAGCGGAGGGACAGATCTGAACACTGAAGCTTTCTTT. This gives the protein CASSGGTDLNTEAFF.

This clonotype was detected ten times or more. This chain joins TRBV7-2 and TRBJ2-1; D is tentatively TRBD1 or TRBD2 (5 bases each). Per germline, CDR1 SGHTA and CDR2 FQGNSA. Trimming removed 8 bases from V and 4 bases from J, with 12 bases in between. The CDR3 has 13 amino acids. The CDR3 region is CASRGHLYNEQFF. CDR3 DNA sequence: TGTGCCAGCCGGGGCCACTTGTACAATGAGCAGTTCTTC.

This clonotype was counted only a few times. The rearrangement links TRBV29-1 to TRBJ2-7; possible D gene TRBD2, 5 bases. The CDR3 spans 13 residues. Germline V lookup: CDR1 SQVTM, CDR2 ANQGSEA. Trimming took 6 bases from V and 4 from J, leaving 16 bases between them. CDR3 sequence (DNA): TGCAGCGTCTGGACTGGGTTTGATTACGAGCAGTACTTC. Protein: CSVWTGFDYEQYF.

The J gene is TRBJ1-3, the V gene TRBV19; D gene ambiguous. Trimming took 1 base from V and 3 from J, leaving 1 base between them. The CDR3 runs to 12 residues. Germline V CDR1 and CDR2: LNHDA, SQIVND (reference sequence). In DNA form, the CDR3 reads TGTGCCAGTAGTATAGGTGGAAACACCATATATTTT. This translates into CASSIGGNTIYF.

The rearrangement uses TRBV12-3 or TRBV12-4 and TRBJ2-2; 8 nucleotides line up with TRBD1. Trimming took 5 bases from V and 9 from J; bases not matched to a gene: 8. The CDR3 extends over 14 amino acids. This chain's CDR3 is CASSAGGRGRELFF. The CDR3 DNA reads as TGTGCCAGCAGTGCAGGGGGCCGTGGGAGGGAGCTGTTTTTT.

This clonotype was observed a handful of times. The chain carries TRBV5-1 and TRBJ2-3; no firm D call. The CDR3 is 15 residues long. CDR1 is SGHRS, CDR2 YFSETQ, per germline. Trimming pared 3 bases from V and 0 bases from J, leaving 11 bases between. The CDR3 loop reads CASSWSDSSTDTQYF. The CDR3 nucleotides are TGCGCCAGCAGCTGGAGCGATTCTAGCACAGATACGCAGTATTTT.

In this sample, this clonotype turned up a few times. The J gene is TRBJ1-2, the V gene TRBV15, with 8 bases that match TRBD1. Germline V gene sequence: CDR1 LNHNV, CDR2 YYDKDF (reference sequence). The CDR3 loop spans 15 amino acids. V lost 5 bases to trimming and J lost 3 bases; unmatched junction nucleotides: 8. CDR3 protein: CATSAQQGGYYGYTF. DNA for the CDR3: TGTGCCACCAGCGCTCAACAGGGGGGGTACTATGGCTACACCTTC.

This clonotype showed up many times. The V and J genes are TRBV6-5 and TRBJ2-1, with 10 bases that match TRBD2. The CDR3 runs to 15 residues. V lost 4 bases, J lost 9 bases, and 9 bases stayed unmatched. CDR1 and CDR2 from the germline V gene are MNHEY and SVGAGI. The CDR3 sequence: CASSSRSGGLAEQFF. CDR3 DNA sequence: TGTGCCAGCAGTTCACGTAGCGGGGGGTTAGCTGAGCAGTTCTTC.

The chain employs TRBV29-1 and TRBJ2-3, with no clear D. The CDR3 loop spans 12 amino acids. The germline V gene has CDR1 SQVTM and CDR2 ANQGSEA. Trimming pared 4 bases from V and 1 base from J, leaving 6 bases between. The CDR3 coding sequence is TGCAGCGTTGTCATCGGCACAGATACGCAGTATTTT. It encodes CSVVIGTDTQYF.

This clonotype was detected a few times. V usage is TRBV6-5 and J usage is TRBJ2-5; D may be TRBD2 (6 bases). V lost 3 bases, J lost 5 bases, and 13 bases lay in between. The CDR3 runs to 14 residues. Germline V CDR1 and CDR2: MNHEY, SVGAGI. The CDR3 region is CASSYGRDGETQYF. CDR3 coding DNA: TGTGCCAGCAGTTATGGGCGGGATGGGGAGACCCAGTACTTC.

This clonotype was recorded a few times. This rearrangement joins TRBV6-2 or TRBV6-3 to TRBJ2-7; D gene ambiguous. The CDR3 consists of 15 residues. The germline V gene encodes CDR1 MNHEY and CDR2 SVGEGT. The V end was cut by 0 bases, the J end by 2 bases, with 11 bases between. The CDR3 sequence is CASSYSTSLPYEQYF. The CDR3 nucleotides read TGTGCCAGCAGTTACTCGACGAGTTTACCCTACGAGCAGTACTTC.

This clonotype has more than one count but fewer than ten. This sequence joins TRBV7-2 and TRBJ2-5, with TRBD1 identical over 9 bases. Trimming cost V 4 bases and J 5 bases; bases outside gene matches: 8. There are 15 residues in the CDR3. Looked up from germline, CDR1 is SGHTA and CDR2 is FQGNSA. CDR3 residues: CASSSGTGGDETQYF. The CDR3 DNA sequence: TGTGCCAGCAGCTCGGGAACAGGGGGCGACGAGACCCAGTACTTC.

At least ten counts were recorded for this clonotype. The V gene is TRBV2, the J gene TRBJ2-1; possibly TRBD2 for D (7 bases). Trimming removed 9 bases at V and 7 bases at J, with 16 bases between. This CDR3 region has 13 residues. Germline CDR1 SNHLY, CDR2 FYNNEI. Here the CDR3 DNA reads TGTGCCAGTAAAGCGGGGAGGGGGAATGAGCAGTTCTTC. This encodes CASKAGRGNEQFF.

This clonotype appeared a few times. The rearrangement joins TRBV20-1 to TRBJ2-4; 9 positions agree with TRBD1. The CDR3 contains 13 residues. V shed 5 bases and J 1 base; nucleotides not matched to a gene: 0. Germline loops: CDR1 DFQATT, CDR2 SNEGSKA (reference sequence). The CDR3 here is CSAGQGAKNIQYF. The CDR3 DNA sequence: TGCAGTGCTGGACAGGGGGCCAAAAACATTCAGTACTTC.

The genes are TRBV6-1 and TRBJ1-2; D might be TRBD1 (6 bases). Germline V gene sequence: CDR1 MNHNS, CDR2 SASEGT. CDR3 length equals 11 residues. Trimming left V 6 bases short and J 13 bases short, with 15 bases between. CDR3 residues: CASRNRESSTF. Here the CDR3 DNA reads TGTGCCAGCAGGAACAGGGAGAGCTCCACCTTC.

This clonotype was detected only a few times. The rearrangement uses TRBV5-1 and TRBJ2-1; TRBD2 might be the D (6 bases). Looked up from germline, CDR1 is SGHRS and CDR2 is YFSETQ. This CDR3 comprises 16 residues. V was pared by 0 bases and J by 1 base, with 11 bases between. The CDR3 coding sequence is TGCGCCAGCAGCTTGGCGGCGGGAACTTCCTACAATGAGCAGTTCTTC. Amino acids: CASSLAAGTSYNEQFF.